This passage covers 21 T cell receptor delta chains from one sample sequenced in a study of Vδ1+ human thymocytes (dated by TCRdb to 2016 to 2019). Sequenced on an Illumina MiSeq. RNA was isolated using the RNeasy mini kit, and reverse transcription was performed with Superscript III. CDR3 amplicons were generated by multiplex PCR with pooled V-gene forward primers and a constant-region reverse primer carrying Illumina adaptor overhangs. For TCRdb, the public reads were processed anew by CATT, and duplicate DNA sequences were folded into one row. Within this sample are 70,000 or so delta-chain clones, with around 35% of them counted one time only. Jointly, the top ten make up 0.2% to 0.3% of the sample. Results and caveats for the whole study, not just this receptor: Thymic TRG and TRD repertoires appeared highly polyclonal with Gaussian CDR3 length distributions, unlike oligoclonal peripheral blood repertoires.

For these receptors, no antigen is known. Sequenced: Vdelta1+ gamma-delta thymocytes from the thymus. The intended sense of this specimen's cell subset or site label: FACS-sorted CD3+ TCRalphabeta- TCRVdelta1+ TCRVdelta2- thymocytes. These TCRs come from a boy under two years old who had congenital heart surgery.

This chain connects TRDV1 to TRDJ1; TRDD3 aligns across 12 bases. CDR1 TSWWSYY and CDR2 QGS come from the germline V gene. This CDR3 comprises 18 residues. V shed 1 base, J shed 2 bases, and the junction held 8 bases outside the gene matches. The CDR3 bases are TGTGCTCTTGGGGAACGTTACTGGGGGATACCGGGGACCGATAAACTCATCTTT. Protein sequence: CALGERYWGIPGTDKLIF.

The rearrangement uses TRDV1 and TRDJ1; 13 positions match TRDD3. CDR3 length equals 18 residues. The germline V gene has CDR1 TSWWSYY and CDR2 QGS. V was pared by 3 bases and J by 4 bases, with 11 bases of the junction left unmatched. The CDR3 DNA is TGTGCTCTTGGGGAGCCCTGGTACTGGGGGATACGCGTCGATAAACTCATCTTT. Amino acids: CALGEPWYWGIRVDKLIF.

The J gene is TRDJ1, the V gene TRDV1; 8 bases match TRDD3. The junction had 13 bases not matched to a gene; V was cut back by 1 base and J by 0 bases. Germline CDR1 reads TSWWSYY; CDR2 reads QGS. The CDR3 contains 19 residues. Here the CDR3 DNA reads TGTGCTCTTGGGGAACGTTATGGGGACTGGGGGCTCCACACCGATAAACTCATCTTT. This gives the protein CALGERYGDWGLHTDKLIF.

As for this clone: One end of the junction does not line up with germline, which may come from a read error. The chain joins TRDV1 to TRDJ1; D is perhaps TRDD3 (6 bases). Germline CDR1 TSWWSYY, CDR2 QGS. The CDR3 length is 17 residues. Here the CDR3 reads CAPGELSLDPLQDKLIF. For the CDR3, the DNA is TGTGCTCCTGGGGAACTCTCCCTCGACCCCCTACAAGATAAACTCATCTTT.

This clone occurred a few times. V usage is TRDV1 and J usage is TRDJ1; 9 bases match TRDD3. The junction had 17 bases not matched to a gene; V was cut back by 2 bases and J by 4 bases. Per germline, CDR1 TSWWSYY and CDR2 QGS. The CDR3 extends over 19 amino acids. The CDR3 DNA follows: TGTGCTCTTGGGGAATCCCACGGCCAACCGGGGATACGATACGATAAACTCATCTTT. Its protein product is CALGESHGQPGIRYDKLIF.

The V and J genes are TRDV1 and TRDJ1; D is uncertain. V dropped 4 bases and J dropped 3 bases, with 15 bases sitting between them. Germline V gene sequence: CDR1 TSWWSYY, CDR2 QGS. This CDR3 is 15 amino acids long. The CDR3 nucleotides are TGTGCTCTTGGGGCCCGCTGTAAGGGGCCCGATAAACTCATCTTT. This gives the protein CALGARCKGPDKLIF.

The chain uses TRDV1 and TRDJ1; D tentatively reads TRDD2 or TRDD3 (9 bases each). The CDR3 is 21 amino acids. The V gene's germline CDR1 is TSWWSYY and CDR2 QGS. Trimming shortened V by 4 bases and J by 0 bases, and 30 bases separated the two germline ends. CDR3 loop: CALGGFLPTYWGNPYTDKLIF. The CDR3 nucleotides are TGTGCTCTTGGGGGATTCCTTCCTACGTACTGGGGGAACCCTTACACCGATAAACTCATCTTT.

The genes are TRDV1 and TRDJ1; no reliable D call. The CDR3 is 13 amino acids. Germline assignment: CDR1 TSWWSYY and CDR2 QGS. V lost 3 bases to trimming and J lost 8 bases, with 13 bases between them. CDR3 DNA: TGTGCTCTTGGGGAGTCCCGGCCCACAAAACTCATCTTT. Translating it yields CALGESRPTKLIF.

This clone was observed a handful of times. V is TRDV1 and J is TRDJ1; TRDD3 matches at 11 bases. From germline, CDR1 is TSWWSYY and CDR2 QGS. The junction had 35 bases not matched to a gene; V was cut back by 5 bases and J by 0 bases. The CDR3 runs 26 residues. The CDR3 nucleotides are TGTGCTCTTGGGACAACTCACCGTTCCCTACCTACCCTCCTGGGGGATACCAGGGGGAACACCGATAAACTCATCTTT. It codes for CALGTTHRSLPTLLGDTRGNTDKLIF.

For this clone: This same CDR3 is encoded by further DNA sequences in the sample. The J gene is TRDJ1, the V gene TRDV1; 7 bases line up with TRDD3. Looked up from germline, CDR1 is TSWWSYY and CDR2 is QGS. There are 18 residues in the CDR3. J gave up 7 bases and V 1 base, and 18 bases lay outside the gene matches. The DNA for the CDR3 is TGTGCTCTTGGGGAACGGGAGCGGTGGGGGACCCCGTTCGGTAAACTCATCTTT. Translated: CALGERERWGTPFGKLIF.

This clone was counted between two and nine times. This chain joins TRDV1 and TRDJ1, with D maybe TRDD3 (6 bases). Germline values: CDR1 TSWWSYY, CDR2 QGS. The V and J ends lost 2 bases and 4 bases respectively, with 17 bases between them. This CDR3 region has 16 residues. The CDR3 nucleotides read TGTGCTCTTGGGGAAAGGTGCGTAACTGGGCTCGATAAACTCATCTTT. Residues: CALGERCVTGLDKLIF.

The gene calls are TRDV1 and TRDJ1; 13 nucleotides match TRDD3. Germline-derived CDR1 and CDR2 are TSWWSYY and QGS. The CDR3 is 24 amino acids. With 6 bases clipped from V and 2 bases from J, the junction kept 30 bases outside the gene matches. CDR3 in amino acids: CALGLRGVPTRTGGYGLGTDKLIF. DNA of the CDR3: TGTGCTCTTGGCCTGAGGGGGGTTCCTACCCGTACTGGGGGATACGGTCTGGGGACCGATAAACTCATCTTT.

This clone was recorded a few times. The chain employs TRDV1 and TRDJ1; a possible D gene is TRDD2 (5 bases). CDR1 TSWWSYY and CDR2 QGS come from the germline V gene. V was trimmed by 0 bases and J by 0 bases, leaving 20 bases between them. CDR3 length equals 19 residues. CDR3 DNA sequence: TGTGCTCTTGGGGAACTAGTCCCCTGGCCTACCACTTACACCGATAAACTCATCTTT. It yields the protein CALGELVPWPTTYTDKLIF.

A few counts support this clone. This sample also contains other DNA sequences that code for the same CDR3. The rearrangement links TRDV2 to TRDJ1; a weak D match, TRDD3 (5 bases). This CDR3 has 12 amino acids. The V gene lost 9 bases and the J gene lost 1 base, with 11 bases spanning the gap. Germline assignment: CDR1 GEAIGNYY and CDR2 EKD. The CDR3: CALGGVTDKLIF. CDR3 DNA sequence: TGTGCCCTCGGGGGGGTCACCGATAAACTCATCTTT.

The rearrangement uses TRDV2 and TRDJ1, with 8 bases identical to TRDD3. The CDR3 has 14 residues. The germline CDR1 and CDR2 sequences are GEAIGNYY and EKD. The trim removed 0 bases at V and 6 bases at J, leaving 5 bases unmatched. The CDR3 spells CACDTEGYGNKLIF. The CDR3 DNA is TGTGCCTGTGACACCGAGGGATACGGGAATAAACTCATCTTT.

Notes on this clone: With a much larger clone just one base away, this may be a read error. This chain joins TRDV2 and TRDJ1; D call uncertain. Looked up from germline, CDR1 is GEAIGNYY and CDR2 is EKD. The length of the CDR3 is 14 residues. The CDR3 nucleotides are TGTGCCTGTGCCACCGCTATTAGGGACGATAAACTCATCTTT. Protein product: CACATAIRDDKLIF.

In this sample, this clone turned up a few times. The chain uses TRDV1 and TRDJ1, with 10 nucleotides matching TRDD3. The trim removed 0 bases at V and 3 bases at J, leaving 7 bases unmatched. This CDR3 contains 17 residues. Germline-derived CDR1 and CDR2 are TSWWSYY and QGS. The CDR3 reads CALGELPMGDTPDKLIF. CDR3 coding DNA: TGTGCTCTTGGGGAACTACCCATGGGGGATACCCCCGATAAACTCATCTTT.

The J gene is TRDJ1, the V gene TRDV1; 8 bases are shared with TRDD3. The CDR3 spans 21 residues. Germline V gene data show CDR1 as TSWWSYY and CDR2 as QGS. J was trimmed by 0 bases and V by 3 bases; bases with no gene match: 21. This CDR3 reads CALGEPTLLGGQPTYTDKLIF. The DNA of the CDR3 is TGTGCTCTTGGGGAGCCAACCTTACTGGGGGGACAACCCACGTACACCGATAAACTCATCTTT.

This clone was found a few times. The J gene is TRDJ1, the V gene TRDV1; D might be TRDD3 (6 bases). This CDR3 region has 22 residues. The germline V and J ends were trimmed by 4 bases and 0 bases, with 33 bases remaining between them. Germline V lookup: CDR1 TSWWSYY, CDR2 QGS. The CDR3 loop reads CALGGIWECWYGGPMYTDKLIF. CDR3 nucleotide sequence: TGTGCTCTTGGGGGAATATGGGAGTGTTGGTACGGGGGACCGATGTACACCGATAAACTCATCTTT.

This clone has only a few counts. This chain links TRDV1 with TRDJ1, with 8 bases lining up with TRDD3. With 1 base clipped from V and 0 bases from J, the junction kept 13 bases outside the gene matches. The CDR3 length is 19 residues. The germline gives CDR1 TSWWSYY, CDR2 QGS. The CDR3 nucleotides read TGTGCTCTTGGGGAACGGAGGTTACTGGGGGCAAGAAACACCGATAAACTCATCTTT. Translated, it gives CALGERRLLGARNTDKLIF.

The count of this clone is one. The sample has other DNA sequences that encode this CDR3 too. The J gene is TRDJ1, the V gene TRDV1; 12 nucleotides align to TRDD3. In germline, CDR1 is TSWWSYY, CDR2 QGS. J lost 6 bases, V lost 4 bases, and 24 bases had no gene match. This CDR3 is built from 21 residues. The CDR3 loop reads CALGGILPTLRTGGYTHKLIF. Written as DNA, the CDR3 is TGTGCTCTTGGGGGGATTCTTCCTACTCTGCGTACTGGGGGATACACTCATAAACTCATCTTT.